Reported below is one T cell receptor (beta chain). What it binds is unknown. Trimming took 7 bases from V and 3 from J, leaving 21 bases between them. This CDR3 is 16 amino acids long. CDR1 is LNHDA and CDR2 is SQIVND in the germline V gene (reference sequence). This sample was included in a study of T cells after yellow fever vaccination. At the level of the study: Preparation of fractions with low cell numbers was performed using SMART-Seq v4 Ultra Low Input.

Overall study findings and caveats: Contamination by abundant bulk-population clonotypes could be present in FACS-sorted repertoires. A small proportion of clonotypes was detected in both the CD4 and CD8 compartments.

Production of TCR cDNA was by 5'RACE template switching, which also added a universal primer site and UMIs. One entry per CDR3 protein, called by TCRdb with MiXCR from the 5' RACE reads. There are 350,000 to 450,000 distinct CDR3 sequences in the sample; approximately 6% occur only once, and 15% lies in the top ten. The sample in question was PBMCs, obtained 5 days after the yellow fever booster vaccination. V is TRBV19 and J is TRBJ1-2; D not certain. This receptor was obtained from a man aged 25-40 years who received the YFV17D yellow fever vaccine. CDR3 nucleotide sequence: TGTGCCAGTACCCCCGCCCAGCCGGGTAAATACTATGGCTACACCTTC. Amino acids: CASTPAQPGKYYGYTF.